The sequence of this TCR beta chain was determined in a study of OX40 agonist ivuxolimab in advanced cancers. The V end was cut by 4 bases, the J end by 5 bases, with 15 bases between. CDR1 and CDR2 (germline): SGHRS, YFSETQ. The CDR3 has 14 amino acids. Generated by immunoSEQ multiplex PCR, the TCRdb table keeps only in-frame clones and is missing some. The sample contains around 100,000 clones, 85% to 90% of which appear only once. The clonotype comes from an adult with an advanced solid tumor such as melanoma, head and neck, liver or kidney cancer. The gene calls are TRBV5-1 and TRBJ1-1, with a possible D match to TRBD1 (5 bases). Material: CD4+ or CD8+ T cells sorted from blood, obtained in a trial of the OX40 agonist ivuxolimab. The CDR3 protein is CASSIQAGGTEAFF. The CDR3 bases are TGCGCCAGCAGCATTCAGGCGGGGGGAACTGAAGCTTTCTTT.